This T cell receptor (beta chain) was recovered during a study of blood T cell repertoires in COVID-19. Overall study: Researchers got acute and convalescent COVID-19 samples from the United States, Italy and Spain. The cDNA or gDNA used as material had been derived from T cells, B-cell-depleted T cells, or PBMCs.

V gave up 4 bases and J gave up 1 base; unmatched junction bases: 14. The germline CDR1 and CDR2 sequences are SGHTA and FQGTGA. CDR3 size: 19 residues. Seattle participants joined during active infection and were tracked over time. In the original analysis: Reference gene primer amplification in the assay estimated nucleated cell counts. Assay used: immunoSEQ multiplex PCR; TCRdb lists only in-frame clones, some missing. V and J calls and clone size are as listed in that table; D and trimming were resolved from the DNA. The repertoire consists of about 98,000 clones, with approximately 86% occurring once and the leading ten covering about 5.7%.

V and J are TRBV7-3 and TRBJ1-5; 9 bases line up with TRBD1. This clonotype was obtained from a woman aged 45 to 65 with COVID-19, enrolled during active disease. The sample taken for sequencing was peripheral blood. DNA for the CDR3: TGTGCCAGCAGCTACTACCCGGGACAGGGTTCGAACAGCAATCAGCCCCAGCATTTT. Amino acids: CASSYYPGQGSNSNQPQHF.